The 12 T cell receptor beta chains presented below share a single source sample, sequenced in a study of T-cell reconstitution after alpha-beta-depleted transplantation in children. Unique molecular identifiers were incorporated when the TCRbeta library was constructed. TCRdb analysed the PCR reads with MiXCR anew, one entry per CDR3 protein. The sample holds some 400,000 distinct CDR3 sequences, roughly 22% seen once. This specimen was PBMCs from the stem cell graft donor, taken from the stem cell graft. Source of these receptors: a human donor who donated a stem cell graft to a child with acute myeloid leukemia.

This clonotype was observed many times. The CDR3 is CSASDQTEAFF. The DNA for the CDR3 is TGCAGTGCCTCAGATCAGACTGAAGCTTTCTTT. The chain combines TRBV20-1 with TRBJ1-1; D is unresolved. From germline, CDR1 is DFQATT and CDR2 SNEGSKA (reference sequence). The CDR3 spans 11 residues. The germline V and J ends were trimmed by 6 bases and 5 bases, with 10 bases remaining between them.

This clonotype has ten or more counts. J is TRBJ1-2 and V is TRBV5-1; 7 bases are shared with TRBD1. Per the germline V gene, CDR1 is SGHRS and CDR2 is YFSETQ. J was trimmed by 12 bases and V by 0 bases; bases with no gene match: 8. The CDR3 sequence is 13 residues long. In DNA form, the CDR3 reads TGCGCCAGCAGCTTGGGGGCCCGGGACAGAGACACCTTC. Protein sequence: CASSLGARDRDTF.

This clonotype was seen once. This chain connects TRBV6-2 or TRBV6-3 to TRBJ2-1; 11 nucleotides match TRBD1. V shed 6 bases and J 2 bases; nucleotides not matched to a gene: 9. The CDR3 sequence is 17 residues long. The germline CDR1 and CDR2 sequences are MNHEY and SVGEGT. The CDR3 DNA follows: TGTGCCAGCAGGCGGGACAGGGGGGTGTTGGCCTACAATGAGCAGTTCTTC. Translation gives CASRRDRGVLAYNEQFF.

The CDR3 DNA reads TGCAGTGCTAGTAAGGCTGATGCCGACTACTACGAGCAGTACTTC. This codes for CSASKADADYYEQYF. This chain connects TRBV20-1 to TRBJ2-7; D might be TRBD2 (5 bases). The CDR3 covers 15 residues. The germline V gene encodes CDR1 DFQATT and CDR2 SNEGSKA (reference sequence). Trimming took off 3 bases at V and 3 bases at J, with 18 bases between the two ends.

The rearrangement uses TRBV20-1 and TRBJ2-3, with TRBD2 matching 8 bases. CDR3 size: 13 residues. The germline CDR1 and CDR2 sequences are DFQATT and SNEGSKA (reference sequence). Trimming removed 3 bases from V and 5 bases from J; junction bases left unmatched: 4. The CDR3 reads CSASRSGRDTQYF. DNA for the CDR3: TGCAGTGCTAGTAGAAGCGGGAGAGATACGCAGTATTTT.

The CDR3 here is CSASTHRGVYSNQPQHF. Here the CDR3 DNA reads TGCAGTGCTTCCACTCACAGGGGTGTATATAGCAATCAGCCCCAGCATTTT. V is TRBV20-1 and J is TRBJ1-5; TRBD1 aligns across 7 bases. Losses at the gene ends were 5 bases for V and 0 bases for J; bases not matched to a gene: 13. The germline CDR1 and CDR2 sequences are DFQATT and SNEGSKA (reference sequence). The CDR3 has 17 amino acids.

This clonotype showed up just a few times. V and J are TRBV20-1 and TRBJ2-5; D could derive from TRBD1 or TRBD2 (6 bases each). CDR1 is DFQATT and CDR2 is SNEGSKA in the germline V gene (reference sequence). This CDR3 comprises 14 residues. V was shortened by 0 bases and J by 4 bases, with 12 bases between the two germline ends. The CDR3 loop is CSARDLGGPETQYF. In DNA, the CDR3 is TGCAGTGCTAGAGATCTGGGGGGCCCAGAGACCCAGTACTTC.

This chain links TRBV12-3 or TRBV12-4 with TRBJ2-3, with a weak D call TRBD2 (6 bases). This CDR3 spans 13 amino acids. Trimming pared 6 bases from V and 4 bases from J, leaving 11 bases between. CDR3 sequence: CASRLAEADTQYF. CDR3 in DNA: TGTGCCAGCAGACTAGCCGAGGCAGATACGCAGTATTTT.

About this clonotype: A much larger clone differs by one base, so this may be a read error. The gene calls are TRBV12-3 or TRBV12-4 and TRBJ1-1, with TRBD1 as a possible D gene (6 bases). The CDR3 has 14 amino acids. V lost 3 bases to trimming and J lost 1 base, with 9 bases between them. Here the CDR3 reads CASSFGGQNTEAFF. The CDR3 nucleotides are TGTGCCAGCAGTTTTGGGGGGCAGAACACTGAAGCTTTCTTT.

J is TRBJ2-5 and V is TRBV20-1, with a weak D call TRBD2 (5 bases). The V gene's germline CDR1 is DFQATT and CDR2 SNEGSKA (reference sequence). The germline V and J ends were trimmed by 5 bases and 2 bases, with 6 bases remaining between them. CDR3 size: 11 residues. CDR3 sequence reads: CSAQRQETQYF. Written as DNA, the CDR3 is TGCAGTGCTCAGCGGCAAGAGACCCAGTACTTC.

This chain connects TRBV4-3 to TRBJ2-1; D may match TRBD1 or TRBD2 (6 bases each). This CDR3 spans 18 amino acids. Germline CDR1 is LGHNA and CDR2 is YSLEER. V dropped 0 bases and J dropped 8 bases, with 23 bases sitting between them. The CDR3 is CASSQDALSGGFGDEQFF. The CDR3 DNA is TGCGCCAGCAGCCAAGATGCTCTCTCCGGGGGCTTCGGGGATGAGCAGTTCTTC.

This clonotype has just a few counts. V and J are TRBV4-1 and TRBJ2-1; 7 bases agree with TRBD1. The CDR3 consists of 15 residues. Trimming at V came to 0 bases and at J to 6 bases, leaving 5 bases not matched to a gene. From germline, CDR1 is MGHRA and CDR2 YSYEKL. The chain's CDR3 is CASSQDPGQVNEQFF. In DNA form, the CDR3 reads TGCGCCAGCAGCCAAGATCCAGGACAGGTCAATGAGCAGTTCTTC.